A selection of T cell receptor beta chains follows, all from one sample in a study of long-term antiretroviral therapy in people with HIV. Profiling relied on immunoSEQ multiplex PCR, and the TCRdb table lists in-frame clones only, not all of them. The sample records under 20,000 clones, about 70% being singletons. Sequenced material: unsorted PBMCs, taken 0.5 years before starting antiretroviral therapy. These receptors all come from a man younger than 35 with HIV. The CDR3 runs from the conserved cysteine through the conserved F or W. A D gene is named only where the DNA matches it firmly. Clone sizes are given selectively: once, few, many, or a class where the clone is expanded.

v_call: TRBV27
clone_size: .
j_call: TRBJ2-1
d_call: TRBD1
cdr3_aa: CASSLRPPLQGLSSYNEQFF
cdr3_nt: TGTGCCAGCAGTTTACGACCACCGTTACAGGGGCTAAGCTCCTACAATGAGCAGTTCTTC

v_call: TRBV2
clone_size: .
j_call: TRBJ2-3
d_call: TRBD1
cdr3_aa: CASSADRGRQFTDTQYF
cdr3_nt: TGTGCCAGCAGCGCGGACAGGGGGCGTCAATTTACAGATACGCAGTATTTT

v_call: TRBV7-7
clone_size: .
j_call: TRBJ2-7
d_call: .
cdr3_aa: CASSFQDSSYEQYF
cdr3_nt: TGTGCTAGCAGCTTCCAGGACTCTTCCTACGAGCAGTACTTC

v_call: TRBV27
clone_size: .
j_call: TRBJ2-1
d_call: TRBD2
cdr3_aa: CASSLGGGYNEQFF
cdr3_nt: TGTGCCAGCAGTTTAGGGGGGGGGTACAATGAGCAGTTCTTC

v_call: TRBV18
clone_size: .
j_call: TRBJ2-2
d_call: .
cdr3_aa: CASSPPGRQGKNAGELFF
cdr3_nt: TGTGCCAGCTCACCACCGGGGCGCCAGGGGAAGAACGCCGGGGAGCTGTTTTTT

v_call: TRBV27
clone_size: .
j_call: TRBJ2-7
d_call: TRBD2
cdr3_aa: CASSLLGLAKYEQYF
cdr3_nt: TGTGCCAGCAGTTTATTGGGACTAGCAAAGTACGAGCAGTACTTC

v_call: TRBV2
clone_size: .
j_call: TRBJ2-2
d_call: TRBD1
cdr3_aa: CAGGQGVSGELFF
cdr3_nt: TGTGCAGGGGGACAGGGAGTCTCCGGGGAGCTGTTTTTT

v_call: TRBV25-1
clone_size: .
j_call: TRBJ2-3
d_call: .
cdr3_aa: CASSEPDRAGGTDTQYF
cdr3_nt: TGTGCCAGCAGTGAACCTGACAGGGCGGGAGGCACAGATACGCAGTATTTT

v_call: TRBV5-1
clone_size: .
j_call: TRBJ2-7
d_call: .
cdr3_aa: CASSLAGRGVYEQYF
cdr3_nt: TGCGCCAGCAGCTTGGCCGGCAGGGGAGTCTACGAGCAGTACTTC

v_call: TRBV9
clone_size: .
j_call: TRBJ2-2
d_call: .
cdr3_aa: CASSETGGNTGELFF
cdr3_nt: TGTGCCAGCAGCGAGACAGGAGGGAACACCGGGGAGCTGTTTTTT

v_call: TRBV29-1
clone_size: .
j_call: TRBJ1-2
d_call: .
cdr3_aa: CSVEDPGQAAYGYTF
cdr3_nt: TGCAGCGTTGAAGACCCGGGGCAGGCAGCCTATGGCTACACCTTC

v_call: TRBV19
clone_size: .
j_call: TRBJ1-2
d_call: .
cdr3_aa: CASSISPQGSYTF
cdr3_nt: TGTGCCAGTAGTATATCCCCGCAGGGGAGCTACACCTTC

v_call: TRBV25-1
clone_size: .
j_call: TRBJ2-2
d_call: TRBD1
cdr3_aa: CASSAGGTGTGFTGELFF
cdr3_nt: TGTGCCAGCAGTGCCGGGGGAACCGGGACAGGGTTCACCGGGGAGCTGTTTTTT

v_call: TRBV14
clone_size: .
j_call: TRBJ2-3
d_call: TRBD1
cdr3_aa: CASSLTGSDTQYF
cdr3_nt: TGTGCCAGCAGCCTGACAGGGTCCGATACGCAGTATTTT

v_call: TRBV6-5
clone_size: few
j_call: TRBJ1-3
d_call: .
cdr3_aa: CASRELLSGNTIYF
cdr3_nt: TGTGCCAGCAGGGAGCTCCTCTCTGGAAACACCATATATTTT

v_call: TRBV7-9
clone_size: .
j_call: TRBJ2-7
d_call: .
cdr3_aa: CASSPRGSGSYEQYF
cdr3_nt: TGTGCCAGCAGCCCCCGGGGGTCAGGTTCCTACGAGCAGTACTTC

v_call: TRBV4-2
clone_size: medium-sized
j_call: TRBJ2-7
d_call: TRBD2
cdr3_aa: CASSRTTSGGASYEQYF
cdr3_nt: TGTGCCAGCAGCCGGACGACTAGCGGGGGGGCCAGTTACGAGCAGTACTTC

v_call: TRBV28
clone_size: .
j_call: TRBJ2-7
d_call: TRBD2
cdr3_aa: CASLGLAGHYEQYF
cdr3_nt: TGTGCCAGCCTGGGACTAGCGGGACACTACGAGCAGTACTTC

v_call: TRBV5-5
clone_size: .
j_call: TRBJ2-2
d_call: .
cdr3_aa: CASSIDYGGTGELFF
cdr3_nt: TGTGCCAGCAGCATAGACTACGGCGGCACCGGGGAGCTGTTTTTT

v_call: TRBV9
clone_size: .
j_call: TRBJ2-1
d_call: TRBD1
cdr3_aa: CASSAGQGANNEQFF
cdr3_nt: TGTGCCAGCAGCGCGGGACAGGGGGCAAACAATGAGCAGTTCTTC

v_call: TRBV9
clone_size: .
j_call: TRBJ2-7
d_call: .
cdr3_aa: CASSGRGSIEQYF
cdr3_nt: TGTGCCAGCAGCGGCAGGGGTTCCATTGAGCAGTACTTC

v_call: TRBV5-1
clone_size: .
j_call: TRBJ2-3
d_call: TRBD2
cdr3_aa: CASSGGTSGRPPTDTQYF
cdr3_nt: TGCGCCAGCAGCGGCGGGACTAGCGGGAGACCACCCACAGATACGCAGTATTTT

v_call: TRBV11-2
clone_size: once
j_call: TRBJ2-7
d_call: TRBD1
cdr3_aa: CASSFGSGQGLYEQYF
cdr3_nt: TGTGCCAGCAGCTTCGGGTCAGGACAGGGTCTTTACGAGCAGTACTTC

v_call: TRBV27
clone_size: .
j_call: TRBJ1-1
d_call: .
cdr3_aa: CASSTRARNGYTEAFF
cdr3_nt: TGTGCCAGCAGTACCCGCGCTCGGAACGGGTACACTGAAGCTTTCTTT

v_call: TRBV4-1
clone_size: .
j_call: TRBJ2-7
d_call: TRBD1
cdr3_aa: CASSQPGQAAYEQYF
cdr3_nt: TGCGCCAGCAGCCAACCCGGACAGGCAGCCTACGAGCAGTACTTC

v_call: TRBV6-6
clone_size: .
j_call: TRBJ2-7
d_call: .
cdr3_aa: CASSYAGQNYEQYF
cdr3_nt: TGTGCCAGCAGTTACGCGGGACAGAACTACGAGCAGTACTTC

v_call: TRBV4-2
clone_size: .
j_call: TRBJ1-3
d_call: .
cdr3_aa: CASSHEGVGNTIYF
cdr3_nt: TGTGCCAGCAGCCATGAAGGAGTTGGAAACACCATATATTTT

v_call: TRBV7-2
clone_size: .
j_call: TRBJ1-5
d_call: .
cdr3_aa: CASSLAGKGSNQPQHF
cdr3_nt: TGTGCCAGCAGCTTAGCAGGCAAGGGAAGCAATCAGCCCCAGCATTTT

v_call: TRBV5-6
clone_size: .
j_call: TRBJ1-5
d_call: .
cdr3_aa: CASSLFDGNQPQHF
cdr3_nt: TGTGCCAGCAGCTTGTTCGACGGCAATCAGCCCCAGCATTTT

v_call: TRBV28
clone_size: .
j_call: TRBJ1-1
d_call: .
cdr3_aa: CASSTTGKGLMNTEAFF
cdr3_nt: TGTGCCAGCTCAACCACAGGGAAGGGGCTCATGAACACTGAAGCTTTCTTT

v_call: TRBV13
clone_size: .
j_call: TRBJ2-3
d_call: .
cdr3_aa: CASSLEGTDTQYF
cdr3_nt: TGTGCCAGCAGCTTAGAGGGCACAGATACGCAGTATTTT

v_call: TRBV7-9
clone_size: .
j_call: TRBJ2-1
d_call: .
cdr3_aa: CASSHREQFF
cdr3_nt: TGTGCCAGCAGCCACCGGGAACAGTTCTTC

v_call: TRBV2
clone_size: .
j_call: TRBJ2-3
d_call: TRBD2
cdr3_aa: CATETLTSGRRSDTQYF
cdr3_nt: TGTGCCACCGAGACCTTGACTAGCGGGAGGAGGTCAGATACGCAGTATTTT

v_call: TRBV7-2
clone_size: .
j_call: TRBJ2-3
d_call: .
cdr3_aa: CASSLAGRYTDTQYF
cdr3_nt: TGTGCCAGCAGCTTAGCTGGCAGGTACACAGATACGCAGTATTTT

v_call: TRBV6-5
clone_size: once
j_call: TRBJ1-4
d_call: .
cdr3_aa: CASLPLGGEKLFF
cdr3_nt: TGTGCCAGCCTCCCCTTAGGGGGGGAAAAACTGTTTTTT

v_call: TRBV12-5
clone_size: .
j_call: TRBJ1-1
d_call: .
cdr3_aa: CASGLQGTGEAFF
cdr3_nt: TGTGCTAGTGGTTTGCAGGGCACCGGTGAAGCTTTCTTT

v_call: TRBV28
clone_size: .
j_call: TRBJ2-1
d_call: .
cdr3_aa: CASSLSNEQFF
cdr3_nt: TGTGCCAGCAGTTTATCGAATGAGCAGTTCTTC

v_call: TRBV6-5
clone_size: .
j_call: TRBJ1-2
d_call: .
cdr3_aa: CASSYRGGVDYTF
cdr3_nt: TGTGCCAGCAGTTACCGGGGGGGGGTCGACTACACCTTC

v_call: TRBV10-3
clone_size: few
j_call: TRBJ1-4
d_call: .
cdr3_aa: CAFQATNEKLFF
cdr3_nt: TGTGCCTTCCAGGCAACTAATGAAAAACTGTTTTTT

v_call: TRBV6-5
clone_size: .
j_call: TRBJ2-7
d_call: .
cdr3_aa: CASSYEQGSYEQYF
cdr3_nt: TGTGCCAGCAGTTACGAACAGGGATCCTACGAGCAGTACTTC

v_call: TRBV6-1
clone_size: .
j_call: TRBJ2-3
d_call: TRBD1
cdr3_aa: CASSEAGTGRETDTQYF
cdr3_nt: TGTGCCAGCAGTGAAGCGGGGACAGGGAGGGAGACAGATACGCAGTATTTT

v_call: TRBV9
clone_size: .
j_call: TRBJ1-1
d_call: TRBD1
cdr3_aa: CASSPKGQGLNTEAFF
cdr3_nt: TGTGCCAGCAGCCCCAAAGGACAGGGATTGAACACTGAAGCTTTCTTT

v_call: TRBV28
clone_size: .
j_call: TRBJ1-2
d_call: .
cdr3_aa: CASSTRHSYYGYTF
cdr3_nt: TGTGCCAGCAGCACGCGGCATTCTTACTATGGCTACACCTTC

v_call: TRBV5-6
clone_size: once
j_call: TRBJ2-7
d_call: .
cdr3_aa: CASSLGRIAEQYF
cdr3_nt: TGTGCCAGCAGCTTGGGAAGGATTGCCGAGCAGTACTTC

v_call: TRBV12-5
clone_size: few
j_call: TRBJ1-1
d_call: TRBD1
cdr3_aa: CASGLARGTEAFF
cdr3_nt: TGTGCTAGTGGTTTAGCCAGGGGGACTGAAGCTTTCTTT

v_call: TRBV27
clone_size: .
j_call: TRBJ2-1
d_call: .
cdr3_aa: CASSLSIDYRSYNEQFF
cdr3_nt: TGTGCCAGCAGTTTATCTATCGACTACCGCTCCTACAATGAGCAGTTCTTC

v_call: TRBV10-3
clone_size: .
j_call: TRBJ2-7
d_call: .
cdr3_aa: CAITEVPGQSYEQYF
cdr3_nt: TGTGCCATCACTGAAGTACCCGGACAATCCTACGAGCAGTACTTC

v_call: TRBV5-8
clone_size: .
j_call: TRBJ1-2
d_call: TRBD1
cdr3_aa: CASSATGIHGYTF
cdr3_nt: TGTGCCAGCAGCGCGACAGGGATTCATGGCTACACCTTC

v_call: TRBV7-9
clone_size: .
j_call: TRBJ1-2
d_call: .
cdr3_aa: CASSSDIGETNYGYTF
cdr3_nt: TGTGCCAGCAGCTCCGACATCGGAGAGACTAACTATGGCTACACCTTC

v_call: TRBV5-1
clone_size: .
j_call: TRBJ2-7
d_call: .
cdr3_aa: CASSLGALYEQYF
cdr3_nt: TGCGCCAGCAGCTTGGGAGCCCTCTACGAGCAGTACTTC

v_call: TRBV14
clone_size: .
j_call: TRBJ2-7
d_call: TRBD2
cdr3_aa: CASSQPGTSDYEQYF
cdr3_nt: TGTGCCAGCAGCCAACCCGGGACTAGCGACTACGAGCAGTACTTC

v_call: TRBV10-3
clone_size: once
j_call: TRBJ1-1
d_call: .
cdr3_aa: CATTPPGNTEAFF
cdr3_nt: TGTGCCACCACCCCTCCAGGGAACACTGAAGCTTTCTTT